The 9 T cell receptor beta chains reported below all come from one sample, sequenced in a study of blood T cells in healthy people across ages. The second PCR ran about 6 to 11 cycles with a sample-barcoded 5' primer and J-beta primers. TCRdb recomputed calls from the 5' RACE reads with MiXCR, one row per CDR3 protein. The sample lists approximately 580,000 distinct CDR3 sequences, about 25% occurring once. The same data also went into a second study, on T cells of mothers and their children.

Sequencing was carried out using blood. All receptors derive from a boy between 10 and 17 years old in good health.

V is TRBV12-3 or TRBV12-4 and J is TRBJ1-1, with TRBD1 matching over 7 bases. The length of the CDR3 is 12 residues. V trimming: 5 bases; J trimming: 10 bases; junction bases outside the gene matches: 7. CDR3 protein: CASSPTGFRAFF. The CDR3 nucleotides are TGTGCCAGCAGTCCGACAGGGTTCAGAGCTTTCTTT.

V gene TRBV12-3 or TRBV12-4 combines with J gene TRBJ2-1; the D gene could be TRBD1 or TRBD2 (6 bases each). Trimming removed 6 bases from V and 7 bases from J, with 19 bases in between. The CDR3 consists of 15 residues. CDR3 in DNA: TGTGCCAGCAGCTTGGGGGGCAGGGTTGGGAATGAGCAGTTCTTC. Amino acid sequence: CASSLGGRVGNEQFF.

The chain recombines TRBV7-9 with TRBJ2-1, with TRBD2 matching 13 bases. CDR1 and CDR2 (germline): SEHNR, FQNEAQ (reference sequence). After removal of 1 base from V and 11 bases from J, the junction contained 2 bases not matched to a gene. This CDR3 has 14 residues. CDR3 bases: TGTGCCAGCAGCTTAGAACTAGCGGGGGGGCAGCAGTTCTTC. Protein: CASSLELAGGQQFF.

This clonotype appeared a few times. The V and J genes are TRBV15 and TRBJ2-5; D is ambiguous. The germline V gene has CDR1 LNHNV and CDR2 YYDKDF (reference sequence). The V gene lost 3 bases and the J gene lost 4 bases, with 15 bases spanning the gap. The CDR3 length is 15 residues. As DNA, the CDR3 is TGTGCCACCAGCAGTGATGGGGTTCGTGGAGAGACCCAGTACTTC. Its protein product is CATSSDGVRGETQYF.

The table lists this clonotype with a count of one. The genes are TRBV14 and TRBJ1-2; D is possibly TRBD1 (6 bases). CDR3 size: 15 residues. Trimming shortened V by 2 bases and J by 5 bases, and 15 bases separated the two germline ends. CDR1 and CDR2 (germline): SGHDN, FVKESK. CDR3 nucleotides: TGTGCCAGCAGCCAACAACAGGGATTCCGTTATGGCTACACCTTC. Amino acid sequence: CASSQQQGFRYGYTF.

The V gene is TRBV25-1, the J gene TRBJ2-7, with 8 bases lining up with TRBD1. J lost 6 bases, V lost 4 bases, and 8 bases had no gene match. The CDR3 spans 14 residues. CDR1 is MGHDK and CDR2 is SYGVNS in the germline V gene. Written as DNA, the CDR3 is TGTGCCAGCAGTGTGTCAGGACAGGGATTCGAGCAGTACTTC. Its translation: CASSVSGQGFEQYF.

The CDR3 DNA follows: TGCGCCAGCAGCTCCCGGGCAGGGAGTGGGGTGAACACTGAAGCTTTCTTT. Translation gives CASSSRAGSGVNTEAFF. The chain carries TRBV5-1 and TRBJ1-1; possibly TRBD1 for D (5 bases). The V gene's germline CDR1 is SGHRS and CDR2 YFSETQ. The CDR3 is made up of 17 amino acids. V dropped 3 bases and J dropped 0 bases, with 18 bases sitting between them.

This clonotype was counted at least ten times. The rearrangement links TRBV28 to TRBJ2-5; 7 bases align to TRBD1. J gave up 1 base and V 3 bases, and 5 bases lay outside the gene matches. CDR1 is MDHEN, CDR2 SYDVKM, per germline. This CDR3 region has 15 residues. In DNA, the CDR3 is TGTGCCAGCAGTTTTTGGGACAGAATCCAAGAGACCCAGTACTTC. It encodes CASSFWDRIQETQYF.

The V call is TRBV4-1, the J call TRBJ2-5; the match to TRBD2 covers 9 bases. This CDR3 is built from 16 residues. Germline lookup yields CDR1 MGHRA and CDR2 YSYEKL. V shed 1 base, J shed 5 bases, and the junction held 8 bases outside the gene matches. CDR3 sequence reads: CASSQGVGLAFETQYF. The CDR3 bases are TGCGCCAGCAGCCAAGGAGTGGGACTAGCCTTTGAGACCCAGTACTTC.